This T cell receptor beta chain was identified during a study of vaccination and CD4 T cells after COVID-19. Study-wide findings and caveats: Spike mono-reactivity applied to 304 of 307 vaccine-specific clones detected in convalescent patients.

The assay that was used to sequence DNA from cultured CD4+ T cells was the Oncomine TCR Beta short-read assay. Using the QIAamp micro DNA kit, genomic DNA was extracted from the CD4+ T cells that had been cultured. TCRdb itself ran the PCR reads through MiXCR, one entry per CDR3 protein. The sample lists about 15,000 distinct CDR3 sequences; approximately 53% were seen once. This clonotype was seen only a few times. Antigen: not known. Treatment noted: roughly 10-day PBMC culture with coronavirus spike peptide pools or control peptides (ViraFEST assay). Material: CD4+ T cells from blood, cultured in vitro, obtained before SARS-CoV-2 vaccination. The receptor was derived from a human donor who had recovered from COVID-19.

CDR3 in DNA: TGCAGTGCTACGAAATCCGCCGGGGAGCTGTTTTTT. It translates to CSATKSAGELFF. The chain is built from TRBV20-1 and TRBJ2-2; D uncertain. The V and J ends lost 4 bases and 6 bases respectively, with 9 bases between them. Looked up from germline, CDR1 is DFQATT and CDR2 is SNEGSKA (reference sequence). The CDR3 extends over 12 amino acids.